This T cell receptor (beta chain) appears in the sequencing data of a study of T cell repertoires in cytomegalovirus infection. Whole-study context: The study used recently identified HLA-C-restricted and well-studied HLA-B-restricted CMV epitopes. The public TCR beta signatures pointed to both CMV infection and matching HLA type.

Study results and caveats: People with CMV and the relevant HLA were identified by cumulative public TCR beta family frequency. Ex vivo responses were dominated by HLA-C-restricted CMV-specific TCR beta clonotypes.

About this clonotype: Its antigen remains unknown.

From the reads, TCRdb called clonotypes with MiXCR, one entry per CDR3 protein. Here the sample spans just under 500,000 distinct CDR3 sequences, 25% to 35% being singletons. This CDR3 has 16 residues. Germline V gives CDR1 SGDLS, CDR2 YYNGEE. The ends lost 5 bases at V and 7 bases at J; junction bases unmatched: 10. This TCR derives from a human donor in good health (CMV status not recorded). Some clones in this sample may be carry-over from other donors' samples. Sequenced here: cultured PBMCs, sampled from culture after CMV antigen stimulation. V usage is TRBV9 and J usage is TRBJ2-1; 12 bases are shared with TRBD2. CDR3 amino acids: CASSLLLAGGRNEQFF. The CDR3 DNA follows: TGTGCCAGCAGTCTCCTTCTAGCGGGAGGGCGAAATGAGCAGTTCTTC.